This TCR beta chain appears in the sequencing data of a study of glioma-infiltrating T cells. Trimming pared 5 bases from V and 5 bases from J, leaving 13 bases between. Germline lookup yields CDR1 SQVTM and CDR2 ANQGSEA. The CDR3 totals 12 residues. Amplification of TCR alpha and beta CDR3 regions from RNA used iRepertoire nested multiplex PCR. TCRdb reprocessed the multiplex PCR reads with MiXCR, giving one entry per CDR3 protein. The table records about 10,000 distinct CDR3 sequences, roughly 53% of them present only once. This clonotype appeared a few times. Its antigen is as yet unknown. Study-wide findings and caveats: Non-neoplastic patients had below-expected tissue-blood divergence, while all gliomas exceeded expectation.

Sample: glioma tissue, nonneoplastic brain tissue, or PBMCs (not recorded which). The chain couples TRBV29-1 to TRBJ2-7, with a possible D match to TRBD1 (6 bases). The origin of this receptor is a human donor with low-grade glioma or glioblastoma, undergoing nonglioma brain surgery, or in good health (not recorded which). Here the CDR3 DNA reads TGCAGCGTTCTCAGGGCAGGGGACGAGCAGTACTTC. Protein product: CSVLRAGDEQYF.